These T cell receptor beta chains were read from a single sample in a study of breast tumors, draining lymph nodes, adjacent tissues. From the multiplex PCR reads, TCRdb called clonotypes with MiXCR, one entry per CDR3 protein. The table records over 70,000 distinct CDR3 sequences, approximately 31% of them present only once. The sample was axillary lymph node tissue. The origin of the receptors is a female donor with breast cancer. Some clones in this sample may be carry-over from other donors' samples. The CDR3 runs from the conserved cysteine through the conserved F or W. Fields, in order: V gene, J gene, D gene, clone size, CDR3 protein, CDR3 DNA. The D gene is left open where the match is weak. A clone size is listed for some rows: how often the clone was seen (once, few, many), or a class if it is expanded.

V gene: TRBV20-1; J gene: TRBJ2-1; D gene: TRBD2; clone size: many; CDR3 protein: CSARAGSGRAFHYNEQFF; CDR3 DNA: TGCAGTGCTAGGGCTGGTAGCGGGAGGGCCTTTCACTACAATGAGCAGTTCTTC
V gene: TRBV4-2; J gene: TRBJ2-3; D gene: TRBD2; clone size: many; CDR3 protein: CASSPGGGFTDTQYF; CDR3 DNA: TGTGCCAGCAGCCCGGGGGGGGGCTTCACAGATACGCAGTATTTT
V gene: TRBV30; J gene: TRBJ1-3; D gene: .; clone size: many; CDR3 protein: CAWSLRRGNTIYF; CDR3 DNA: TGTGCCTGGTCTCTTAGACGGGGAAACACCATATATTTT
V gene: TRBV29-1; J gene: TRBJ2-7; D gene: .; clone size: many; CDR3 protein: CSVVKGGKQYF; CDR3 DNA: TGCAGCGTTGTTAAGGGTGGGAAGCAGTACTTC
V gene: TRBV20-1; J gene: TRBJ2-5; D gene: TRBD2; clone size: many; CDR3 protein: CSALTSVQETQYF; CDR3 DNA: TGCAGTGCTCTGACTAGCGTACAAGAGACCCAGTACTTC
V gene: TRBV6-5; J gene: TRBJ1-2; D gene: TRBD1; clone size: many; CDR3 protein: CASSLQGGYGYTF; CDR3 DNA: TGTGCCAGCAGTTTACAGGGGGGCTATGGCTACACCTTC
V gene: TRBV20-1; J gene: TRBJ1-1; D gene: TRBD1; clone size: many; CDR3 protein: CSAPRTGSTEAFF; CDR3 DNA: TGCAGTGCTCCCAGGACAGGGAGCACTGAAGCTTTCTTT
V gene: TRBV7-2; J gene: TRBJ2-1; D gene: TRBD2; clone size: .; CDR3 protein: CASSKQTSAGGEQSF; CDR3 DNA: TGTGCCAGCAGCAAGCAGACTAGCGCGGGAGGTGAGCAGTCCTTC
V gene: TRBV7-2; J gene: TRBJ2-5; D gene: .; clone size: many; CDR3 protein: CASSLNAFQETQYF; CDR3 DNA: TGTGCCAGCAGCTTAAACGCCTTCCAAGAGACCCAGTACTTC
V gene: TRBV5-8; J gene: TRBJ1-5; D gene: TRBD1; clone size: many; CDR3 protein: CASSLGTGYYSNQPQHF; CDR3 DNA: TGTGCCAGCAGCTTGGGGACAGGCTATTATAGCAATCAGCCCCAGCATTTT
V gene: TRBV12-5; J gene: TRBJ1-6; D gene: TRBD1; clone size: many; CDR3 protein: CASGLGQGNSPLHF; CDR3 DNA: TGTGCTAGTGGTTTGGGACAGGGTAATTCACCCCTCCACTTT
V gene: TRBV3-1; J gene: TRBJ2-2; D gene: .; clone size: many; CDR3 protein: CASSPWGLAGELFF; CDR3 DNA: TGTGCCAGCAGCCCCTGGGGGCTGGCCGGGGAGCTGTTTTTT
V gene: TRBV5-1; J gene: TRBJ2-1; D gene: .; clone size: .; CDR3 protein: CASSLGRDDTEQFF; CDR3 DNA: TGCGCCAGCAGCTTGGGGCGGGACGACACCGAGCAGTTCTTC
V gene: TRBV5-5; J gene: TRBJ1-2; D gene: .; clone size: few; CDR3 protein: CASSLNRTYGYAF; CDR3 DNA: TGTGCCAGCAGCTTGAACAGGACCTATGGCTACGCCTTC
V gene: TRBV11-2; J gene: TRBJ2-7; D gene: TRBD1; clone size: many; CDR3 protein: CASSPIGRTGSYEQYF; CDR3 DNA: TGTGCCAGCAGCCCTATTGGGCGGACAGGGAGCTACGAGCAGTACTTC
V gene: TRBV30; J gene: TRBJ1-2; D gene: .; clone size: many; CDR3 protein: CAWSLGADNYGYTF; CDR3 DNA: TGTGCCTGGAGTCTAGGAGCGGATAACTATGGCTACACCTTC
V gene: TRBV24-1; J gene: TRBJ2-1; D gene: TRBD2; clone size: .; CDR3 protein: CATSETGGPNEQFF; CDR3 DNA: TGTGCCACCTCGGAGACGGGGGGGCCCAATGAGCAGTTCTTC
V gene: TRBV2; J gene: TRBJ2-1; D gene: .; clone size: many; CDR3 protein: CASNRVQAGEQFF; CDR3 DNA: TGTGCCAGCAACAGGGTACAGGCGGGTGAGCAGTTCTTC
V gene: TRBV5-5; J gene: TRBJ2-1; D gene: TRBD2; clone size: many; CDR3 protein: CASSSPGLAGGNEQFF; CDR3 DNA: TGTGCCAGCAGCTCTCCGGGACTAGCGGGGGGGAATGAGCAGTTCTTC
V gene: TRBV2; J gene: TRBJ1-2; D gene: TRBD1; clone size: .; CDR3 protein: CASSRQGAYGYTF; CDR3 DNA: TGTGCCAGCAGTCGACAGGGGGCATATGGCTACACCTTC
V gene: TRBV20-1; J gene: TRBJ2-7; D gene: .; clone size: few; CDR3 protein: CSGGWGTYEQYF; CDR3 DNA: TGTAGTGGGGGGTGGGGAACCTACGAGCAGTACTTC
V gene: TRBV20-1; J gene: TRBJ2-7; D gene: TRBD2; clone size: .; CDR3 protein: CSALAGGKNEQYF; CDR3 DNA: TGCAGTGCTCTAGCGGGAGGGAAAAACGAGCAGTACTTC
V gene: TRBV7-9; J gene: TRBJ2-6; D gene: .; clone size: many; CDR3 protein: CASSSWGGRGANVLTF; CDR3 DNA: TGTGCCAGCAGCTCATGGGGTGGGAGAGGGGCCAACGTCCTGACTTTC
V gene: TRBV2; J gene: TRBJ1-1; D gene: .; clone size: .; CDR3 protein: CASRSTEASF; CDR3 DNA: TGTGCCAGCAGGAGCACTGAAGCTTCCTTT
V gene: TRBV6-6; J gene: TRBJ1-4; D gene: TRBD1; clone size: many; CDR3 protein: CASSHSVRGDLDEKLFF; CDR3 DNA: TGTGCCAGCAGTCACTCGGTCAGGGGGGATTTGGATGAAAAACTGTTTTTT
V gene: TRBV2; J gene: TRBJ1-2; D gene: .; clone size: .; CDR3 protein: CASRQTSGRSANGYTF; CDR3 DNA: TGTGCCAGCAGGCAGACTAGCGGGAGGTCGGCCAATGGCTACACCTTC
V gene: TRBV19; J gene: TRBJ1-4; D gene: .; clone size: many; CDR3 protein: CASMRGATNEKLFF; CDR3 DNA: TGTGCCAGTATGAGGGGTGCGACTAATGAAAAACTGTTTTTT
V gene: TRBV10-3; J gene: TRBJ1-5; D gene: TRBD1; clone size: .; CDR3 protein: CAISDRIPGQGNQPQHF; CDR3 DNA: TGTGCCATCAGCGACAGGATTCCGGGACAGGGTAATCAGCCCCAGCATTTT
V gene: TRBV20-1; J gene: TRBJ2-2; D gene: .; clone size: many; CDR3 protein: CSARATSRRYSGELFF; CDR3 DNA: TGCAGTGCTAGGGCTACTAGCAGGAGGTATTCCGGGGAGCTGTTTTTT